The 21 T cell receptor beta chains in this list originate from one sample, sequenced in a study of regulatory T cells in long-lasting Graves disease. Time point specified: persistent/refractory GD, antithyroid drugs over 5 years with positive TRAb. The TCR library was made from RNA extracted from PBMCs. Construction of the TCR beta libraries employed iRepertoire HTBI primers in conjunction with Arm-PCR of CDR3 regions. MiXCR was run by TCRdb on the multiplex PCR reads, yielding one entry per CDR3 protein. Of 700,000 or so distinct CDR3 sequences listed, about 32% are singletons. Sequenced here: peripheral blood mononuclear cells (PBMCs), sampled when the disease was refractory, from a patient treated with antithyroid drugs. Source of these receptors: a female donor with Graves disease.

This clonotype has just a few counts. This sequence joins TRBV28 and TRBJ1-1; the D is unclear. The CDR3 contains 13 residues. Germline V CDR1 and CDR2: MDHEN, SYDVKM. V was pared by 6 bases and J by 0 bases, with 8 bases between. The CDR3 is CASRSSVNTEAFF. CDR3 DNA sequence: TGTGCCAGCAGATCGTCTGTGAACACTGAAGCTTTCTTT.

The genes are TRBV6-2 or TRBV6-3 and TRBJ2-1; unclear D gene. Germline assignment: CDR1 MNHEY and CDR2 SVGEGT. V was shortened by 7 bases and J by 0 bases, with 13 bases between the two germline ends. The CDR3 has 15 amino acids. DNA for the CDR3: TGTGCCAGCATGTCTCGAGGAACCTCCTACAATGAGCAGTTCTTC. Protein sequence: CASMSRGTSYNEQFF.

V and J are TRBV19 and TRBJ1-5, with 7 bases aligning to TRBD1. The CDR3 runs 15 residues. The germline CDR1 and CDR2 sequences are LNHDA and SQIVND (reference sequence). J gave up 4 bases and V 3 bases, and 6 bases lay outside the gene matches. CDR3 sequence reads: CASSIKTGSNQPQHF. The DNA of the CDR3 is TGTGCCAGTAGTATCAAGACAGGGTCAAATCAGCCCCAGCATTTT.

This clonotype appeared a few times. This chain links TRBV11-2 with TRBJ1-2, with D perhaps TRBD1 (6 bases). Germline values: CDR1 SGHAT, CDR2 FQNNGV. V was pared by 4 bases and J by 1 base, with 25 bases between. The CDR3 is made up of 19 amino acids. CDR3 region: CASSYISGQPNWDNYGYTF. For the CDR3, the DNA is TGTGCCAGCAGCTATATAAGTGGACAGCCTAATTGGGATAACTATGGCTACACCTTC.

CDR3 nucleotides: TGCGCCAGCAGCTTGGTAGGGTTCGGTGGCTACACCTTC. The encoded protein is CASSLVGFGGYTF. The chain employs TRBV5-1 and TRBJ1-2; D is ambiguous. Germline CDR1 SGHRS, CDR2 YFSETQ. Trimming took off 0 bases at V and 7 bases at J, with 10 bases between the two ends. The CDR3 has 13 amino acids.

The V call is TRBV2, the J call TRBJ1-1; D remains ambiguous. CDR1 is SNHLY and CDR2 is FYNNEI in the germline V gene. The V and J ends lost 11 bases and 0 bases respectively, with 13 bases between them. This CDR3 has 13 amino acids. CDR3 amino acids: CAWSVDLNTEAFF. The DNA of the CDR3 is TGTGCCTGGAGTGTAGATCTGAACACTGAAGCTTTCTTT.

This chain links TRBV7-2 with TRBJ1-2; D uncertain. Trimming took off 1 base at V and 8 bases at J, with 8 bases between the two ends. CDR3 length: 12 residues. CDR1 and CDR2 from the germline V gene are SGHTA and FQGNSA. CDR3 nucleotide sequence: TGTGCCAGCAGCTTAGATATCCAAGGCTACACCTTC. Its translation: CASSLDIQGYTF. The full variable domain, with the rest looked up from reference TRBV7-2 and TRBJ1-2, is GAGVSQSPSNKVTEKGKDVELRCDPISGHTALYWYRQSLGQGLEFLIYFQGNSAPDKSGLPSDRFSAERTGGSVSTLTIQRTQQEDSAVYLCASSLDIQGYTFGSGTRLTVV.

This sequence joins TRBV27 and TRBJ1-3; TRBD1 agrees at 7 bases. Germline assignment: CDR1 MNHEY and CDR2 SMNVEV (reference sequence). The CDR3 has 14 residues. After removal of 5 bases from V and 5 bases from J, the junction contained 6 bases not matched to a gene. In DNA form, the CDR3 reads TGTGCCAGCAGTGCCCTGGACAGGCGAAACACCATATATTTT. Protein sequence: CASSALDRRNTIYF.

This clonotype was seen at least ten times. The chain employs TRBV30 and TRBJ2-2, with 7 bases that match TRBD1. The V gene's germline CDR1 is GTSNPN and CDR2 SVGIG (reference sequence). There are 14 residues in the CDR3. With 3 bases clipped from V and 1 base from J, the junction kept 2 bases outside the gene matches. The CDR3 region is CAWRRTGNTGELFF. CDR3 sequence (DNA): TGTGCCTGGAGGAGGACAGGGAACACCGGGGAGCTGTTTTTT. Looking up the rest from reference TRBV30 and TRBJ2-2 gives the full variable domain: SQTIHQWPATLVQPVGSPLSLECTVEGTSNPNLYWYRQAAGRGLQLLFYSVGIGQISSEVPQNLSASRPQDRQFILSSKKLLLSDSGFYLCAWRRTGNTGELFFGEGSRLTVL.

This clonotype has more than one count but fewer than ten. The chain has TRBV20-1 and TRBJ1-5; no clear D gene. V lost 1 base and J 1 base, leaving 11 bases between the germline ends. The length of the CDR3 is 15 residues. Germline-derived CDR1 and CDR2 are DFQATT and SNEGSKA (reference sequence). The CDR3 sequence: CSARGGGSSNQPQHF. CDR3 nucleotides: TGCAGTGCTAGAGGTGGAGGCAGCAGCAATCAGCCCCAGCATTTT.

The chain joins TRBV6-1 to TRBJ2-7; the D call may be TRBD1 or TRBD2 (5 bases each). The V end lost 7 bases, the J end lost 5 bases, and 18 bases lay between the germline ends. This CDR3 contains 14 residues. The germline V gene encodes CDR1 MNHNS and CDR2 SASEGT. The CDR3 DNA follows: TGTGCCAGCACCCCGGGACCGAACATGAACGAGCAGTACTTC. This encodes CASTPGPNMNEQYF.

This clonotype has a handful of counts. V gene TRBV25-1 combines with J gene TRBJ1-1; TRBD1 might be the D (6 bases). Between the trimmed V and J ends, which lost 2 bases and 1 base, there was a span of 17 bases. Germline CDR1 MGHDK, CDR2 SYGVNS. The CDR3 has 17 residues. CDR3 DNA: TGTGCCAGCAGTGAAGTGGGGGGGGGCTTTAGGAACACTGAAGCTTTCTTT. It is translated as CASSEVGGGFRNTEAFF.

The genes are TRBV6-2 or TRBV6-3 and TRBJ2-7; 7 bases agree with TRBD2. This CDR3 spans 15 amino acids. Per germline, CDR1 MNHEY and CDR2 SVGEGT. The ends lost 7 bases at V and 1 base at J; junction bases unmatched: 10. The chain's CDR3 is CASTPRWGGSYEQYF. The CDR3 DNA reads TGTGCCAGCACCCCTAGGTGGGGGGGTTCCTACGAGCAGTACTTC.

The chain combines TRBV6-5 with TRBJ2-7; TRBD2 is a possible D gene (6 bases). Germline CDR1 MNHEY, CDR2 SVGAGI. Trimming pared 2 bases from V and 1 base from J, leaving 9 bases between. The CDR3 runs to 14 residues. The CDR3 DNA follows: TGTGCCAGCAGTTACCGGACTACTTCCTACGAGCAGTACTTC. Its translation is CASSYRTTSYEQYF.

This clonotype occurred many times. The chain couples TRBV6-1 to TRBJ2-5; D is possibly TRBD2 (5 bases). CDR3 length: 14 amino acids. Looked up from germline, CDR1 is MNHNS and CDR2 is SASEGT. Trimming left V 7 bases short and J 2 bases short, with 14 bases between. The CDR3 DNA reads TGTGCCAGCAACCGGGGAGTAGCACAAGAGACCCAGTACTTC. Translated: CASNRGVAQETQYF.

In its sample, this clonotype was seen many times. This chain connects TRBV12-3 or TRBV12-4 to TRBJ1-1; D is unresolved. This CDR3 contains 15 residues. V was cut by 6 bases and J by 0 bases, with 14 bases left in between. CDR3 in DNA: TGTGCCAGCAGGAACTTCCCCGTCATGAACACTGAAGCTTTCTTT. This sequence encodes CASRNFPVMNTEAFF.

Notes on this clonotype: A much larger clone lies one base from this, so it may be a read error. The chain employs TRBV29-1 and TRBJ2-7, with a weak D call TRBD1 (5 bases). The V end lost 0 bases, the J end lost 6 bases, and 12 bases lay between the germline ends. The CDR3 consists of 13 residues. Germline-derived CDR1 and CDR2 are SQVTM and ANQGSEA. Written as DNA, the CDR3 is TGCAGCGTTGAAGATCTTGCGACAGTCGAGCAGTACTTC. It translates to CSVEDLATVEQYF.

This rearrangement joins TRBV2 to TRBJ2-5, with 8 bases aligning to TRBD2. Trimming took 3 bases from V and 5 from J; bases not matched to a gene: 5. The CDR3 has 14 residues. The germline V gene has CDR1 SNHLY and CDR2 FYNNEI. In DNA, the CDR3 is TGTGCCAGCAGTGATCCAAGCGGGAGTGAGACCCAGTACTTC. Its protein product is CASSDPSGSETQYF.

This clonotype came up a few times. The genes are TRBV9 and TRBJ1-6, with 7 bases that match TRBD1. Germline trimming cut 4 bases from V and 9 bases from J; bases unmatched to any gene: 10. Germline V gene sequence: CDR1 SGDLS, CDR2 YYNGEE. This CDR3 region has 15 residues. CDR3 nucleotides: TGTGCCAGCAGCCCATTAGACAGGGATACTTCACCCCTCCACTTT. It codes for CASSPLDRDTSPLHF.

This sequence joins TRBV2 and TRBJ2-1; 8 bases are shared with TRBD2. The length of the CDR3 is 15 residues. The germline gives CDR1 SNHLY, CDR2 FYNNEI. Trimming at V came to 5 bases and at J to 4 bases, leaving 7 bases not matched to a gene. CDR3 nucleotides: TGTGCCAGCAGTAGTCCGGGACTAGGGTACAATGAGCAGTTCTTC. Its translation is CASSSPGLGYNEQFF.

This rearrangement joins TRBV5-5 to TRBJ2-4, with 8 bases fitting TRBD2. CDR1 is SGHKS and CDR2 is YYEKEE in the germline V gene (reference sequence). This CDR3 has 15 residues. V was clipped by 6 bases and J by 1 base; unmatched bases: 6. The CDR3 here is CASNTASGAKNIQYF. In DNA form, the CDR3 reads TGTGCCAGCAATACGGCTAGCGGGGCCAAAAACATTCAGTACTTC.